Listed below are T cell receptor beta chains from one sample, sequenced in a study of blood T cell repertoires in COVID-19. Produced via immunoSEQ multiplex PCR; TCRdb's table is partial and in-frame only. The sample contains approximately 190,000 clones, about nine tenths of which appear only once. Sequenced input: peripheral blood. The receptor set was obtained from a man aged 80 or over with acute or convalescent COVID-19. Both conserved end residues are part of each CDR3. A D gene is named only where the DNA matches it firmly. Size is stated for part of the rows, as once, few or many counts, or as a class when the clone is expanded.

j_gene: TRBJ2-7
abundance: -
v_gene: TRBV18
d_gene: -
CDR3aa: CASSPASNLYEQYF
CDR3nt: TGTGCCAGCTCACCGGCCTCAAACCTCTACGAGCAGTACTTC

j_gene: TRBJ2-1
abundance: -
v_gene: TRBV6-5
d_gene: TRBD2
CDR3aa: CASSPGTSGSNEQFF
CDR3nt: TGTGCCAGCAGTCCCGGGACTAGCGGGAGCAATGAGCAGTTCTTC

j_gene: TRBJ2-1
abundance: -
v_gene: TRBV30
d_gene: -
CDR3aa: CAWSRGAAYEQFF
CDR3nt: TGTGCCTGGAGCCGGGGGGCCGCCTATGAGCAGTTCTTC

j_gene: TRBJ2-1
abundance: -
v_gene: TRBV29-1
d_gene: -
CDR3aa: CSVRSVSSYNEQFF
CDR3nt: TGCAGCGTCCGTTCGGTTAGCTCCTACAATGAGCAGTTCTTC

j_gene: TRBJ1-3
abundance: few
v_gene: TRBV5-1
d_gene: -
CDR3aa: CASSAGLSSGNTIYF
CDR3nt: TGCGCCAGCAGCGCCGGACTGAGCTCTGGAAACACCATATATTTT

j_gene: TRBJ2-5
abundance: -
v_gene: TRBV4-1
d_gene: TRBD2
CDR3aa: CASSQGLTSGSETQYF
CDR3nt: TGCGCCAGCAGCCAAGGATTGACTAGCGGGAGTGAGACCCAGTACTTC

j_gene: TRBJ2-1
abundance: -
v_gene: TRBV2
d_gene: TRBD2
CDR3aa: CASNGGPSGSAEQFF
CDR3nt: TGTGCCAGCAATGGGGGTCCTAGCGGGAGTGCTGAGCAGTTCTTC

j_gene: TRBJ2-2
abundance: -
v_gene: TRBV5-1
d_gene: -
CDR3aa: CASSLGPTRSNTGELFF
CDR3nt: TGCGCCAGCAGCTTGGGCCCGACTAGGTCGAACACCGGGGAGCTGTTTTTT

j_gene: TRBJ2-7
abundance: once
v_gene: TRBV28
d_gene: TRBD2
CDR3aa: CASSFVLAGSNEQYF
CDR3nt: TGTGCCAGCAGTTTTGTCCTAGCGGGATCCAACGAGCAGTACTTC

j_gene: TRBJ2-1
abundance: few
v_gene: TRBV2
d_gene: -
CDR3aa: CASSEPNGNEQFF
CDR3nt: TGTGCCAGCAGTGAACCGAACGGCAATGAGCAGTTCTTC

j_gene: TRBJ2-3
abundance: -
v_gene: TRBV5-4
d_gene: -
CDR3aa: CASSLVGAITDTQYF
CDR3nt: TGTGCCAGCAGCTTGGTAGGGGCAATCACAGATACGCAGTATTTT

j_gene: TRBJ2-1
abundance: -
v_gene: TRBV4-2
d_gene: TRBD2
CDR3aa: CASSQDLAGSYNEQFF
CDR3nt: TGTGCCAGCAGCCAAGATCTAGCGGGATCCTACAATGAGCAGTTCTTC

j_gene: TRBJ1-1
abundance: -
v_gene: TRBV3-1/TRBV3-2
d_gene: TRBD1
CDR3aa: CASSHRGQAGEAFF
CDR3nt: TGTGCCAGCAGCCATAGAGGACAGGCCGGTGAAGCTTTCTTT

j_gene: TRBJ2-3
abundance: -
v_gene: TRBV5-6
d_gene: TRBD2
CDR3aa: CASSPAGGWGTDTQYF
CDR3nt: TGTGCCAGCAGCCCGGCGGGGGGTTGGGGCACAGATACGCAGTATTTT

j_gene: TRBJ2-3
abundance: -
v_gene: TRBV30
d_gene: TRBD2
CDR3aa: CAWSGTSGMDTDTQYF
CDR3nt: TGTGCCTGGAGTGGGACTAGCGGGATGGATACAGATACGCAGTATTTT

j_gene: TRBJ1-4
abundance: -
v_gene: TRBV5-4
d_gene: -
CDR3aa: CASSLSGGSGEKLFF
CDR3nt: TGTGCCAGCAGCTTGAGCGGGGGAAGCGGTGAAAAACTGTTTTTT

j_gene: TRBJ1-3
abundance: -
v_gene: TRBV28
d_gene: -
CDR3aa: CASSLLNGGNTIYF
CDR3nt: TGTGCCAGCAGTTTATTAAACGGGGGAAACACCATATATTTT

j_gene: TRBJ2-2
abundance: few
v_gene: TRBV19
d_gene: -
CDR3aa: CASSIIQLNTGELFF
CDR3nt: TGTGCCAGTAGTATAATACAATTGAACACCGGGGAGCTGTTTTTT

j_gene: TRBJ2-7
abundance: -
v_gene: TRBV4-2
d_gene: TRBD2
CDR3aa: CASSQGTSGGSYEQYF
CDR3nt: TGTGCCAGCAGCCAGGGGACTAGCGGGGGATCCTACGAGCAGTACTTC

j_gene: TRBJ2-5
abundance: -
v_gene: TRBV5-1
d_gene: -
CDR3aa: CASRTGQSQETQYF
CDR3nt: TGCGCCAGCCGGACCGGACAGTCCCAAGAGACCCAGTACTTC

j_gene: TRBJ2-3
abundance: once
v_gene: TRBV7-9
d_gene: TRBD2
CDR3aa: CASSPTGSGRLTDTQYF
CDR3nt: TGTGCCAGCAGCCCAACCGGTAGCGGGAGACTAACAGATACGCAGTATTTT

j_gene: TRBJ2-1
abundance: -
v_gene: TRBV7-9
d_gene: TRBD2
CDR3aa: CASSRTSGSYNEQFF
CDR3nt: TGTGCCAGCAGCCGTACTAGCGGGAGTTATAATGAGCAGTTCTTC

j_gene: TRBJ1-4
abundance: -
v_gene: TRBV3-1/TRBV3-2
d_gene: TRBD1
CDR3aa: CASSLPGGNEKLFF
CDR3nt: TGTGCCAGCAGCCTACCAGGGGGAAATGAAAAACTGTTTTTT

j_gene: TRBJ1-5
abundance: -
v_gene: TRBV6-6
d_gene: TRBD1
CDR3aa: CASSYSGQVNQPQHF
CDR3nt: TGTGCCAGCAGTTACTCGGGACAGGTCAATCAGCCCCAGCATTTT

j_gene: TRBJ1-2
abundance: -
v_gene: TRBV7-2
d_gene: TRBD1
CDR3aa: CASSLGQEIYGGGYTF
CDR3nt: TGTGCCAGCAGCTTGGGACAGGAAATCTACGGGGGTGGCTACACCTTC

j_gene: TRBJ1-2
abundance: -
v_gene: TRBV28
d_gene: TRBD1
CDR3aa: CASSFDRAWGYTF
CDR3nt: TGTGCCAGCAGTTTTGACAGGGCCTGGGGCTACACCTTC

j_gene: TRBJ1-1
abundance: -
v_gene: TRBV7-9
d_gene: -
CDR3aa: CASSLREGRLAFF
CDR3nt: TGTGCCAGCAGCTTGAGGGAGGGAAGATTGGCTTTCTTT

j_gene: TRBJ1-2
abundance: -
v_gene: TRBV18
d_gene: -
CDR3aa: CASSPAATNYGYTF
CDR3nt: TGTGCCAGCTCACCAGCGGCAACCAACTATGGCTACACCTTC

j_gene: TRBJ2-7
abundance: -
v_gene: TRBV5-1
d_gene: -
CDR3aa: CASSLGQVTDEQYF
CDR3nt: TGCGCCAGCAGCTTGGGGCAGGTAACCGACGAGCAGTACTTC

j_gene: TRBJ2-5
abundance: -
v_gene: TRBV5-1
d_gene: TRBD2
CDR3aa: CASSLSRTSKETQYF
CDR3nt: TGCGCCAGCAGCTTGTCCCGGACTAGTAAAGAGACCCAGTACTTC

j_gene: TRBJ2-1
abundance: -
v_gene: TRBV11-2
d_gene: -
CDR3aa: CASSLESRGREQFF
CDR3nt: TGTGCCAGCAGCTTAGAGTCTCGGGGGAGGGAGCAGTTCTTC

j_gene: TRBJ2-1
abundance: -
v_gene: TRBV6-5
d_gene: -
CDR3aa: CASKGASAYNEQFF
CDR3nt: TGTGCCAGCAAAGGGGCTAGCGCATACAATGAGCAGTTCTTC

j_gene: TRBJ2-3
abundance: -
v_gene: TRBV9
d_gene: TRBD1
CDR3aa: CASSDRGDTQYF
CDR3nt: TGTGCCAGCAGCGACAGGGGTGATACGCAGTATTTT

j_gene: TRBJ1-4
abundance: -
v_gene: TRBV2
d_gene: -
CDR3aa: CASSEGEGGTEKLFF
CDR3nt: TGTGCCAGCAGTGAAGGGGAAGGGGGAACTGAAAAACTGTTTTTT

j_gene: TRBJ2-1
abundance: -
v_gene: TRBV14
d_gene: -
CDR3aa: CASSQAMVRNEQFF
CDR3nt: TGTGCCAGCAGCCAAGCCATGGTGAGAAATGAGCAGTTCTTC

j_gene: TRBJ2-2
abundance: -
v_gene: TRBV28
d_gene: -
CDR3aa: CASSSPWGRAGVELFF
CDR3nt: TGTGCCAGCAGTTCCCCGTGGGGCAGGGCTGGGGTAGAGCTGTTTTTT

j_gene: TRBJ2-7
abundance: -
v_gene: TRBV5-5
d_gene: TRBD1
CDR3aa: CASSEQGARNEQYF
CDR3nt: TGTGCCAGCAGCGAACAGGGGGCGAGGAACGAGCAGTACTTC

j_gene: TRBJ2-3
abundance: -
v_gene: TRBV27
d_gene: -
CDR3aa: CASSSGTDTQYF
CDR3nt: TGTGCCAGCAGTTCCGGCACAGATACGCAGTATTTT

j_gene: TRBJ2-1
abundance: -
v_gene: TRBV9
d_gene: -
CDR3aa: CASSVAGTTYNEQFF
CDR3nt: TGTGCCAGCAGCGTAGCCGGGACAACCTACAATGAGCAGTTCTTC

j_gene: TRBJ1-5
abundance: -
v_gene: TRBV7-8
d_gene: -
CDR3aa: CASSLEGRVNQPQHF
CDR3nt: TGTGCCAGCAGCTTAGAAGGCAGGGTGAATCAGCCCCAGCATTTT

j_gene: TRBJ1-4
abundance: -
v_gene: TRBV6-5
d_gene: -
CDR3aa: CARRGGPTNEKLFF
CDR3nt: TGTGCCAGGCGGGGGGGACCAACTAATGAAAAACTGTTTTTT

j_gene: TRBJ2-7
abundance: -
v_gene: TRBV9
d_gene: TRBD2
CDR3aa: CASSNYGLASDEQYF
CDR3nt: TGTGCCAGCAGCAATTATGGACTAGCCAGCGACGAGCAGTACTTC

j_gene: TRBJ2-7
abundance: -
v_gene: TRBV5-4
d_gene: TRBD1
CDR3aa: CASSVPGQGREQYF
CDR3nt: TGTGCCAGCAGCGTTCCGGGACAGGGTAGGGAGCAGTACTTC

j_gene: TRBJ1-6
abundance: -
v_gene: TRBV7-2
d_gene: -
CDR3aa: CASSLVGTMLNSPLHF
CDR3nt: TGTGCCAGCAGCTTAGTGGGGACAATGCTTAATTCACCCCTCCACTTT

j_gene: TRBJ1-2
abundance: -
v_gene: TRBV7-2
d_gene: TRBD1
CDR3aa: CASSFSQGALYGYTF
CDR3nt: TGTGCCAGCAGCTTCTCACAGGGGGCCCTCTATGGCTACACCTTC

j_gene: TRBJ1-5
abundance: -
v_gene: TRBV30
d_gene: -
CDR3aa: CAWSGQGMTPQHF
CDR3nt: TGTGCCTGGAGTGGGCAGGGGATGACGCCCCAGCATTTT

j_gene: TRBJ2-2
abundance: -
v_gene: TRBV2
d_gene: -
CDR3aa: CASLLGPGRELFF
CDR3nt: TGTGCCAGCCTACTGGGGCCGGGTAGGGAGCTGTTTTTT

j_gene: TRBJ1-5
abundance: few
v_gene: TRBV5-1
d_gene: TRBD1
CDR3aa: CASSTGQVDQPQHF
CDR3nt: TGCGCCAGCAGCACGGGACAGGTCGATCAGCCCCAGCATTTT

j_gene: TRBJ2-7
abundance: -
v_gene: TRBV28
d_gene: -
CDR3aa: CASSLSGGHYEQYF
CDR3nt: TGTGCCAGCAGTTTATCGGGGGGCCACTACGAGCAGTACTTC